This T cell receptor (beta chain) is drawn from a study of T cell responses to AZD1222 COVID-19 vaccine. The CDR3 is 14 amino acids. Germline V gives CDR1 SGHTA, CDR2 FQGTGA. V gave up 2 bases and J gave up 4 bases; unmatched junction bases: 4. Sequencing used immunoSEQ multiplex PCR; TCRdb keeps in-frame clones, though not all of them. Altogether around 130,000 clones are present, around 90% being singletons, with the ten largest covering around 5%. The V and J genes are TRBV7-3 and TRBJ2-5; 7 positions agree with TRBD2. Sequences were derived from peripheral blood, sampled 28 days after the second AZD1222 dose. This receptor was identified in an adult who received the AZD1222 COVID-19 vaccine. CDR3 region: CASSLGGDRETQYF. CDR3 sequence (DNA): TGTGCCAGCAGCTTAGGGGGGGATAGAGAGACCCAGTACTTC.